This T cell receptor beta chain was sequenced during a study of T-cell reconstitution after alpha-beta-depleted transplantation in children. This clonotype was counted at least ten times. Its antigen is unknown. Overall study results and limits: It was reported that alpha-beta T cells came from several hundred expanded graft clones (about two months after transplant). The authors attributed T-cell counts and diversity one year after transplant mostly to newly produced T cells. The high TCRbeta diversity at day 60 in some patients came from surviving recipient T cells and thymic progenitors.

V was cut by 3 bases and J by 4 bases, with 15 bases left in between. The CDR3 is 14 amino acids. CDR1 is SQVTM, CDR2 ANQGSEA, per germline. During its preparation, the TCRbeta library received unique molecular identifiers. A single record per CDR3 protein comes from TCRdb applying MiXCR to the PCR reads. The sample lists fewer than 350,000 distinct CDR3 sequences; less than 9.5% were seen once. Sequenced here: peripheral blood, sampled 360 days after TCRalphabeta/CD19-depleted stem cell transplant. This chain uses TRBV29-1 with TRBJ2-5, with D maybe TRBD1 (6 bases). The TCR comes from a female patient under 10 years old who had a stem cell transplant for Fanconi anemia, so the T cells may come from the graft donor. Here the CDR3 reads CSVEETGFRETQYF. DNA for the CDR3: TGCAGCGTTGAGGAAACAGGGTTTAGAGAGACCCAGTACTTC.